A single sample gave rise to the 25 T cell receptor beta chains below, sequenced in a study of cytomegalovirus exposure and HLA in healthy donors. Both 60 Vbeta primers and 13 Jbeta primers went into the PCR. Sequencing was performed with immunoSEQ multiplex PCR; in TCRdb, only in-frame clones are kept and a portion is missing. The sample has 25,000 to 40,000 clones; less than 70% are singletons. The sequencing input was PBMCs. These receptors were taken from a man aged 50 or older in good health and CMV-seropositive.

The chain couples TRBV30 to TRBJ1-2; 8 nucleotides align to TRBD1. J was trimmed by 2 bases and V by 5 bases; bases with no gene match: 4. Germline CDR1 reads GTSNPN; CDR2 reads SVGIG (reference sequence). The CDR3 is 13 residues long. The CDR3 DNA reads TGTGCCTGGGGACAGGGTTTCAACTATGGCTACACCTTC. Translation: CAWGQGFNYGYTF.

The chain is built from TRBV6-6 and TRBJ2-1; TRBD2 matches 9 bases. Germline values: CDR1 MNHNY, CDR2 SVGAGI (reference sequence). This CDR3 comprises 16 residues. V lost 4 bases, J lost 2 bases, and 6 bases stayed unmatched. The CDR3 nucleotides are TGTGCCAGCAGTTCCTCTAGCGGGGTTGCCTACAATGAGCAGTTCTTC. It yields the protein CASSSSSGVAYNEQFF.

CDR3 loop: CADRGRARDTEAFF. CDR3 in DNA: TGTGCAGACAGGGGTCGGGCTAGGGACACTGAAGCTTTCTTT. This chain joins TRBV6-1 and TRBJ1-1, with TRBD1 matching 8 bases. From germline, CDR1 is MNHNS and CDR2 SASEGT. CDR3 length: 14 residues.

This chain uses TRBV28 with TRBJ1-4; a weak D match, TRBD1 (5 bases). The CDR3 runs to 15 residues. Trimming took 2 bases from V and 7 from J, leaving 14 bases between them. Germline V CDR1 and CDR2: MDHEN, SYDVKM. CDR3 loop: CASSLKRGGTEKLFF. The CDR3 DNA sequence: TGTGCCAGCAGTTTAAAACGGGGGGGGACTGAAAAACTGTTTTTT.

The chain has TRBV6-6 and TRBJ1-1; D is possibly TRBD1 (5 bases). There are 13 residues in the CDR3. Germline V lookup: CDR1 MNHNY, CDR2 SVGAGI (reference sequence). V shed 7 bases and J shed 6 bases, with 15 bases lying between them. The CDR3 bases are TGTGCCAGCAATTTACCAGGGAAGGCTGAAGCTTTCTTT. Its protein product is CASNLPGKAEAFF.

This clone was found a few times. The chain is built from TRBV13 and TRBJ1-2; the match to TRBD1 covers 7 bases. The germline V gene encodes CDR1 PRHDT and CDR2 FYEKMQ (reference sequence). The CDR3 sequence is 15 residues long. V trimming: 1 base; J trimming: 4 bases; junction bases outside the gene matches: 6. The CDR3 region has the DNA TGTGCCAGCAGCTTAGCGGGACAGCCAATCTATGGCTACACCTTC. Protein: CASSLAGQPIYGYTF.

This clone qualifies as medium-sized. J is TRBJ2-7 and V is TRBV6-5; 8 bases fit TRBD2. The germline CDR1 and CDR2 sequences are MNHEY and SVGAGI. Trimming took 6 bases from V and 6 from J; bases not matched to a gene: 7. The CDR3 is made up of 13 amino acids. CDR3 nucleotides: TGTGCCAGCAGGGGAGCGGGGGTTGCCGAGCAGTACTTC. This encodes CASRGAGVAEQYF.

The sample holds a few counts of this clone. This chain joins TRBV10-1 and TRBJ2-7, with D possibly being TRBD2 (5 bases). Germline loops: CDR1 WNHNN, CDR2 SYGVQD (reference sequence). The V gene lost 0 bases and the J gene lost 2 bases, with 8 bases spanning the gap. The CDR3 loop spans 14 amino acids. The CDR3 reads CASSESGNAYEQYF. CDR3 DNA: TGCGCCAGCAGTGAGTCCGGGAACGCCTACGAGCAGTACTTC.

The chain joins TRBV15 to TRBJ2-7; maybe TRBD1 (6 bases). The germline V gene has CDR1 LNHNV and CDR2 YYDKDF (reference sequence). This CDR3 is built from 14 residues. The V gene lost 0 bases and the J gene lost 5 bases, with 11 bases spanning the gap. The DNA of the CDR3 is TGTGCCACCAGCAGAGAAGGGGGTGTCGACGAGCAGTACTTC. Its protein is CATSREGGVDEQYF. Using reference TRBV15 and TRBJ2-7 for the parts outside the CDR3, the full variable domain is DAMVIQNPRYQVTQFGKPVTLSCSQTLNHNVMYWYQQKSSQAPKLLFHYYDKDFNNEADTPDNFQSRRPNTSFCFLDIRSPGLGDTAMYLCATSREGGVDEQYFGPGTRLTVT.

V is TRBV4-1 and J is TRBJ1-5, with no clear D. CDR1 and CDR2 (germline): MGHRA, YSYEKL. The V end lost 2 bases, the J end lost 3 bases, and 5 bases lay between the germline ends. This CDR3 has 13 amino acids. CDR3 bases: TGCGCCAGCAGCCAATGGGCCAATCAGCCCCAGCATTTT. Translation: CASSQWANQPQHF.

The rearrangement uses TRBV6-1 and TRBJ2-3; no clear D gene. This CDR3 contains 13 residues. Germline V gene sequence: CDR1 MNHNS, CDR2 SASEGT. Trimming took 8 bases from V and 1 from J, leaving 10 bases between them. The CDR3 bases are TGTGCCAGCCGGTCCCTGGGCACAGATACGCAGTATTTT. This gives the protein CASRSLGTDTQYF.

This clone was detected a few times. V and J are TRBV10-3 and TRBJ2-3; 10 bases line up with TRBD2. This CDR3 is built from 14 residues. From germline, CDR1 is ENHRY and CDR2 SYGVKD. Trimming took 6 bases from V and 2 from J; bases not matched to a gene: 2. In DNA, the CDR3 is TGTGCCATCAGGAGCGGGAGGGACACAGATACGCAGTATTTT. Its protein product is CAIRSGRDTDTQYF.

CDR3 loop: CTSRVASGGSGEQYF. CDR3 DNA: TGCACCAGCAGGGTCGCTAGCGGGGGGTCGGGGGAGCAGTACTTC. J is TRBJ2-7 and V is TRBV1; TRBD2, the table's D call, lacks a check against the DNA. TRBV1 has pseudogene status. The CDR3 totals 15 residues.

This rearrangement joins TRBV30 to TRBJ2-7; 9 nucleotides line up with TRBD1. V was pared by 0 bases and J by 7 bases, with 4 bases of the junction left unmatched. Germline CDR1 and CDR2: GTSNPN and SVGIG (reference sequence). CDR3 length: 13 residues. The CDR3 nucleotides are TGTGCCTGGAGTGTACAGGGGGCGAGGGAGCAGTACTTC. Protein sequence: CAWSVQGAREQYF.

The chain combines TRBV18 with TRBJ2-7; 11 nucleotides match TRBD1. Germline V gives CDR1 KGHSH, CDR2 LQKENI. This CDR3 comprises 14 residues. With V trimmed by 2 bases and J by 4 bases, 1 base remained unmatched. The CDR3 DNA sequence: TGTGCCAGCTCACCAGGGGACAGGGGGTACGAGCAGTACTTC. Protein sequence: CASSPGDRGYEQYF.

In regard to this clone: One end of the junction varies from germline; a read error may be responsible. V is TRBV10-2 and J is TRBJ1-5; weak D call: TRBD1 (5 bases). Germline V gene sequence: CDR1 WSHSY, CDR2 SAAADI. The CDR3 length is 16 residues. Written as DNA, the CDR3 is TGCGCCAGCAGCGAGTCTGGACAAAGCAGCAATCAGCCCCAGCATTTT. This gives the protein CASSESGQSSNQPQHF.

V gene TRBV14 combines with J gene TRBJ1-2; weak D call: TRBD1 (5 bases). V was cut by 0 bases and J by 7 bases, with 9 bases left in between. CDR1 and CDR2 from the germline V gene are SGHDN and FVKESK. The CDR3 covers 13 residues. The CDR3 reads CASSQDWGVGYTF. The CDR3 coding sequence is TGTGCCAGCAGCCAAGACTGGGGCGTTGGCTACACCTTC.

Only one count was recorded for this clone. This chain uses TRBV30 with TRBJ2-2; the match to TRBD2 covers 10 bases. The germline V gene has CDR1 GTSNPN and CDR2 SVGIG (reference sequence). The CDR3 extends over 14 amino acids. Unmatched junction bases numbered 5, after V lost 5 bases and J lost 5 bases. The DNA for the CDR3 is TGTGCCTGGGACAGCGGGAGGGTTACCGGGGAGCTGTTTTTT. This codes for CAWDSGRVTGELFF.

CDR3 amino acids: CASSPLAGTQFF. In DNA, the CDR3 is TGTGCCAGCAGCCCATTAGCGGGAACGCAGTTCTTC. The chain joins TRBV7-9 to TRBJ2-1; 8 nucleotides match TRBD2. J was trimmed by 12 bases and V by 5 bases; bases with no gene match: 6. CDR1 is SEHNR and CDR2 is FQNEAQ in the germline V gene (reference sequence). The CDR3 has 12 residues.

The chain joins TRBV5-6 to TRBJ2-3, with D uncertain. V lost 0 bases and J 6 bases, leaving 2 bases between the germline ends. There are 11 residues in the CDR3. Germline assignment: CDR1 SGHDT and CDR2 YYEEEE. The CDR3 coding sequence is TGTGCCAGCAGCTTGGCGGATACGCAGTATTTT. Encoded protein: CASSLADTQYF.

The chain links TRBV13 to TRBJ1-6, with D possibly TRBD1 on 5 matching bases. CDR3 length: 15 amino acids. Germline V CDR1 and CDR2: PRHDT, FYEKMQ (reference sequence). V dropped 5 bases and J dropped 0 bases, with 8 bases sitting between them. The CDR3 spells CASSTGLSYNSPLHF. CDR3 DNA: TGTGCCAGCAGCACGGGACTCTCCTATAATTCACCCCTCCACTTT.

The rearrangement uses TRBV28 and TRBJ2-5; 7 nucleotides match TRBD1. The CDR3 is 13 amino acids. Germline V CDR1 and CDR2: MDHEN, SYDVKM. J gave up 5 bases and V 3 bases, and 3 bases lay outside the gene matches. In DNA form, the CDR3 reads TGTGCCAGCAGTTTTAACAGGGGTGAGACCCAGTACTTC. This gives the protein CASSFNRGETQYF.

The chain recombines TRBV6-1 with TRBJ1-5, with D maybe TRBD1 (6 bases). This CDR3 has 15 residues. Germline V lookup: CDR1 MNHNS, CDR2 SASEGT. Between the trimmed V and J ends, which lost 3 bases and 0 bases, there was a span of 9 bases. The CDR3 DNA is TGTGCCAGCAGTGAGGGGGCCTATAGCAATCAGCCCCAGCATTTT. Its protein is CASSEGAYSNQPQHF.

The rearrangement uses TRBV5-1 and TRBJ2-5; a possible D gene is TRBD2 (5 bases). CDR1 is SGHRS and CDR2 is YFSETQ in the germline V gene. The CDR3 is made up of 14 amino acids. V was trimmed by 3 bases and J by 5 bases, leaving 14 bases between them. This CDR3 is CASSSLGVRETQYF. In DNA, the CDR3 is TGCGCCAGCAGCTCACTAGGAGTTCGGGAGACCCAGTACTTC.

The V and J genes are TRBV28 and TRBJ1-1; D not certain. CDR3 length: 13 residues. V was clipped by 6 bases and J by 5 bases, with 13 bases between them. The germline CDR1 and CDR2 sequences are MDHEN and SYDVKM. The CDR3 protein is CASSGVWETEAFF. The CDR3 DNA follows: TGTGCCAGCAGCGGGGTTTGGGAAACTGAAGCTTTCTTT.